Listed below are T cell receptor beta chains from one sample, sequenced in a study of cytomegalovirus exposure and HLA in healthy donors. Sequencing used immunoSEQ multiplex PCR; TCRdb keeps in-frame clones, though not all of them. Among tens of thousands of clones, 82% were seen once, and the ten largest hold roughly a tenth. Sequencing used PBMCs. These receptors were collected from a woman between 18 and 29 years old in good health and CMV-seropositive. CDR3s include the opening cysteine and the closing phenylalanine or tryptophan. The order of the fields is V gene, D gene, clone size, J gene, CDR3 protein, CDR3 DNA. D genes are given only for firm matches. Not all rows give a size; the values are once, few, many and, for expanded clones, a class.

TRBV9	TRBD2	.	TRBJ2-4	CASSVGWGGENIQYF	TGTGCCAGCAGCGTAGGTTGGGGAGGGGAAAACATTCAGTACTTC
TRBV7-9	.	.	TRBJ2-1	CASSWGGGSYNEQFF	TGTGCCAGCAGCTGGGGAGGGGGGAGCTACAATGAGCAGTTCTTC
TRBV7-9	.	.	TRBJ2-1	CSSSLVGLQFF	TGTTCCAGCAGCTTAGTGGGACTCCAGTTCTTC
TRBV6-5	.	.	TRBJ1-2	CASSRDRNYGYTF	TGTGCCAGCAGCCGAGACAGAAATTATGGCTACACCTTC
TRBV11-1	.	.	TRBJ2-7	CASSSPPSLEQYF	TGTGCCAGCAGCTCACCCCCGAGCCTCGAGCAGTACTTC
TRBV6-5	TRBD1	.	TRBJ2-7	CASSYSGQIYEQYF	TGTGCCAGCAGTTACTCGGGACAGATATACGAGCAGTACTTC
TRBV9	TRBD1	.	TRBJ1-2	CASSARRDRAYGYTF	TGTGCCAGCAGCGCTCGTAGGGACAGGGCTTATGGCTACACCTTC
TRBV5-1	TRBD2	.	TRBJ2-2	CASSSRPGLAGGPGTGELFF	TGCGCCAGCAGCTCGAGACCGGGACTAGCGGGGGGGCCGGGAACCGGGGAGCTGTTTTTT
TRBV19	TRBD2	.	TRBJ2-7	CASRGTTTYEQYF	TGTGCCAGTAGAGGGACTACCACCTACGAGCAGTACTTC
TRBV12-5	.	.	TRBJ2-5	CASGFGAVETQYF	TGTGCTAGTGGTTTTGGGGCAGTCGAGACCCAGTACTTC
TRBV18	TRBD1	few	TRBJ1-1	CASSPLPTGQGGSMNTEAFF	TGTGCCAGCTCACCACTACCCACCGGACAGGGAGGGAGTATGAACACTGAAGCTTTCTTT
TRBV13	TRBD1	.	TRBJ2-2	CASSSPPDRVAGELFF	TGTGCCAGCAGCTCCCCCCCTGACAGGGTCGCCGGGGAGCTGTTTTTT
TRBV19	.	few	TRBJ2-1	CASPLEVLLRWYVKEQFF	TGTGCCAGCCCTCTGGAGGTCCTATTAAGGTGGTATGTCAAGGAGCAGTTCTTC
TRBV5-1	.	.	TRBJ1-4	CASSLAAVVNGRFNEKLFF	TGCGCCAGCAGCTTGGCCGCGGTCGTAAACGGAAGATTTAATGAAAAACTGTTTTTT
TRBV5-5	.	.	TRBJ1-4	CASSFGLSNEKLFF	TGTGCCAGCAGCTTCGGACTGTCTAATGAAAAACTGTTTTTT
TRBV7-2	.	.	TRBJ2-4	CASSLAGWGQVGNIQYF	TGTGCCAGCAGCTTAGCGGGGTGGGGGCAGGTGGGAAACATTCAGTACTTC
TRBV28	.	.	TRBJ1-1	CASSLSRSTEAFF	TGTGCCAGCAGTTTATCTCGTTCCACTGAAGCTTTCTTT
TRBV9	.	.	TRBJ2-1	CASSVADSSVYEQFF	TGTGCCAGCAGCGTAGCGGATAGTAGCGTGTACGAGCAGTTCTTC
TRBV5-3	TRBD1	.	TRBJ1-5	CARSLRDRGDNQPQHF	TGTGCCAGAAGCTTGCGTGACAGGGGGGACAATCAGCCCCAGCATTTT
TRBV9	.	few	TRBJ2-7	CASSPGVGEQYF	TGTGCCAGCAGCCCCGGGGTGGGCGAGCAGTACTTC
TRBV2	TRBD2	.	TRBJ2-7	CASRGTSGRFYEQYF	TGTGCCAGCAGGGGGACTAGCGGGAGATTCTACGAGCAGTACTTC
TRBV7-6	.	.	TRBJ2-7	CASSTEDTFSYEQYF	TGTGCCAGCAGCACAGAGGACACCTTCTCCTACGAGCAGTACTTC
TRBV18	TRBD1	.	TRBJ1-1	CASSPRSGGLVEAFF	TGTGCCAGCTCACCTCGGTCAGGGGGCCTTGTTGAAGCTTTCTTT
TRBV6-1	.	once	TRBJ2-3	CASSPMDTQYF	TGTGCCAGCAGTCCTATGGATACGCAGTATTTT
TRBV7-9	TRBD2	.	TRBJ2-2	CSSSLSASGRNTGELFF	TGTTCCAGCAGCTTATCGGCTAGCGGCAGGAACACCGGGGAGCTGTTTTTT
TRBV20-1	.	.	TRBJ1-2	CSASQREGGTF	TGCAGTGCTAGTCAAAGGGAGGGGGGCACCTTC
TRBV4-1	TRBD1	.	TRBJ1-5	CASSHPWTGKVNQPQHF	TGCGCCAGCAGCCACCCCTGGACAGGGAAGGTCAATCAGCCCCAGCATTTT
TRBV12-5	TRBD1	.	TRBJ1-1	CASAPQTGTNTEAFF	TGTGCTAGTGCCCCCCAGACAGGGACGAACACTGAAGCTTTCTTT
TRBV4-3	TRBD1	.	TRBJ2-5	CASSQDLAGGTQETQYF	TGCGCCAGCAGCCAAGATTTGGCAGGGGGCACTCAAGAGACCCAGTACTTC
TRBV30	TRBD2	.	TRBJ2-7	CAWTLARTSGGIYEQYF	TGTGCCTGGACCCTGGCCCGGACTAGCGGGGGGATATACGAGCAGTACTTC
TRBV11-2	.	.	TRBJ2-3	CASSLKQGADTQYF	TGTGCCAGCAGCCTAAAGCAGGGCGCAGATACGCAGTATTTT
TRBV18	TRBD1	.	TRBJ2-3	CASSLQGATDTQYF	TGTGCCAGCTCACTCCAGGGGGCCACAGATACGCAGTATTTT
TRBV25-1	TRBD1	.	TRBJ1-2	CASSGGQPRGYGYTF	TGTGCCAGCAGTGGGGGACAGCCCCGAGGCTATGGCTACACCTTC
TRBV7-2	.	.	TRBJ1-3	CASQAISKGNTIYF	TGTGCCAGCCAGGCGATAAGCAAAGGAAACACCATATATTTT
TRBV5-4	TRBD2	.	TRBJ2-5	CASSPPGLAAGMSQYF	TGTGCCAGCAGCCCACCGGGACTAGCGGCGGGGATGTCCCAGTACTTC
TRBV30	TRBD1	.	TRBJ1-1	CAWSLRNRGNTEAFF	TGTGCCTGGAGTCTTCGTAACAGGGGGAACACTGAAGCTTTCTTT
TRBV7-3	.	.	TRBJ1-1	CASSIGTSSEAFF	TGTGCCAGCAGCATCGGGACATCGTCTGAAGCTTTCTTT
TRBV9	TRBD1	.	TRBJ2-7	CASSVGRQGDSYEQYF	TGTGCCAGCAGCGTTGGCCGACAGGGAGACTCCTACGAGCAGTACTTC
TRBV7-8	TRBD1	.	TRBJ2-7	CASSLGRQGSYEQYF	TGTGCCAGCAGCTTAGGCAGACAGGGCTCCTACGAGCAGTACTTC
TRBV7-2	.	.	TRBJ2-7	CASSPGQYEQYF	TGTGCCAGCAGCCCGGGACAATACGAGCAGTACTTC
TRBV5-1	.	once	TRBJ2-2	CASSPRAGSSNTGELFF	TGCGCCAGCAGCCCGAGGGCGGGATCTTCGAACACCGGGGAGCTGTTTTTT
TRBV10-3	TRBD2	.	TRBJ2-2	CASSYEWLAVNTGELFF	TGTGCCAGCAGTTACGAGTGGCTAGCGGTGAACACCGGGGAGCTGTTTTTT
TRBV7-9	.	.	TRBJ1-2	CASSLVSGKANYGYTF	TGTGCCAGCAGCTTAGTGTCAGGGAAGGCTAACTATGGCTACACCTTC
TRBV7-9	TRBD2	.	TRBJ2-7	CASSIRGGEGEQYF	TGTGCCAGCAGTATCCGGGGGGGGGAAGGCGAGCAGTACTTC
TRBV11-2	.	.	TRBJ1-1	CASSVQGYTEAFF	TGTGCCAGCAGCGTACAGGGTTACACTGAAGCTTTCTTT
TRBV7-9	TRBD1	.	TRBJ2-3	CASSPGTGASTDTQYF	TGTGCCAGCAGCCCCGGGACAGGGGCTAGTACAGATACGCAGTATTTT
TRBV7-6	.	.	TRBJ1-1	CASSLSYGKNRNTEAFF	TGTGCCAGCAGCTTAAGTTACGGGAAAAATAGGAACACTGAAGCTTTCTTT
TRBV5-4	TRBD1	.	TRBJ1-1	CASSLGGQGMTEAFF	TGTGCCAGCAGCTTGGGGGGACAGGGGATGACTGAAGCTTTCTTT
TRBV27	.	.	TRBJ2-1	CASSFSSARGYNEQFF	TGTGCCAGCAGTTTCTCGAGCGCCAGGGGCTACAATGAGCAGTTCTTC
TRBV6-5	TRBD1	few	TRBJ2-7	CASSSAPDRAEQYF	TGTGCCAGCAGTTCAGCCCCGGACAGGGCCGAGCAGTACTTC
TRBV6-5	.	.	TRBJ2-7	CASSQGGGSYEQCF	TGTGCCAGCAGTCAGGGAGGAGGCTCCTACGAGCAGTGCTTC
TRBV5-1	TRBD2	.	TRBJ2-7	CASSLGGTSSNEQYF	TGCGCCAGCAGCTTGGGCGGGACTAGTTCTAACGAGCAGTACTTC